This T cell receptor beta chain derives from a study of metastatic and nonmetastatic thyroid tumors (dated by TCRdb to about 2020). For the wider study: Repertoires from peripheral blood and from tumor or nodule tissue samples of malignant and benign thyroid patients were compared.

No treatment had been received by any patient before thyroid surgery. Using T-cell receptor beta sequencing, the researchers looked back retrospectively at clinical samples from patients, gathered between the early 2010s and the late 2010s. This clone occurred many times. It lacks a known antigen. The record has no base qualities; no much larger clone is one base away. The paper as a whole reports these results and caveats: TCR beta diversity was reported as significantly higher in malignant tumors than in benign nodules, in both blood and tumor samples.

The library was made by PCR. The instrument was an Illumina HiSeq 4000. High-throughput sequencing was used to profile the TCR beta-chain CDR3 region of each patient. The study's own analysis went as follows. A classifier to discriminate distant-metastatic papillary thyroid cancer patients was built from CDR3 differences across clinicopathological groups. To measure repertoire diversity the researchers used the Shannon index, while the Morisita-Horn index served to gauge how similar the tumor and blood repertoires were. TCRdb reran the public reads through fastp at Q25 and MiXCR, keeping productive beta chains. Clone size and V and J calls follow TCRdb, not the original study. The sample includes approximately 13,000 clones, with 12% observed a single time. The ten largest clones take up roughly 15% of the sample. CDR1 SGHNT and CDR2 YYREEE were looked up in the germline V gene (reference sequence). Measured from the cysteine to the phenylalanine, the CDR3 is 17 residues long. Of all the DNA, just the CDR3 is kept, 51 bases in frame from base 1. V and J are trimmed by 3 bases and 6 bases, and the gene matches miss 15 bases of the junction.

The chain is assembled from TRBV5-4 and TRBJ1-2; TRBD1 matches 9 bases in the middle. The clonotype originates from a female donor with papillary thyroid cancer or a benign thyroid nodule (not recorded which). Some clones in this sample may be carry-over from other donors' samples. The specimen was blood. At the DNA level, the sequence is TGTGCCAGCAGCTCCGACCTCCCGGGACAGGGCGCCAATGGCTACACCTTC. Its protein product is CASSSDLPGQGANGYTF.